This passage covers 23 T cell receptor beta chains from one sample sequenced in a study of T cell responses to AZD1222 COVID-19 vaccine. The repertoire was sequenced with immunoSEQ multiplex PCR; TCRdb's copy has only in-frame clones and lacks some. The sample records 200,000 to 250,000 clones, around 94% being singletons. The input for sequencing was peripheral blood, taken 28 days after the second dose of the MenACWY control vaccine. These receptors originate from an adult who received the MenACWY meningococcal vaccine as a control.

The rearrangement links TRBV5-6 to TRBJ1-4; a possible D gene is TRBD1 (6 bases). The CDR3 covers 16 residues. V lost 4 bases and J 7 bases, leaving 20 bases between the germline ends. Germline V gene sequence: CDR1 SGHDT, CDR2 YYEEEE. CDR3 loop: CASSPALGGGVEKLFF. The DNA for the CDR3 is TGTGCCAGCAGCCCGGCCCTCGGAGGGGGGGTTGAAAAACTGTTTTTT. Based on the CDR3 plus reference TRBV5-6 and TRBJ1-4, the full variable domain is DAGVTQSPTHLIKTRGQQVTLRCSPKSGHDTVSWYQQALGQGPQFIFQYYEEEERQRGNFPDRFSGHQFPNYSSELNVNALLLGDSALYLCASSPALGGGVEKLFFGSGTQLSVL.

The chain joins TRBV29-1 to TRBJ1-2; D unclear. Germline V gives CDR1 SQVTM, CDR2 ANQGSEA. V lost 1 base and J 5 bases, leaving 5 bases between the germline ends. This CDR3 has 11 amino acids. CDR3 residues: CSVEARYGYTF. In nucleotides, the CDR3 is TGCAGCGTTGAAGCTAGGTATGGCTACACCTTC.

The rearrangement joins TRBV27 to TRBJ1-2, with D hard to call. Deletions cut 2 bases from V and 7 bases from J, with 14 bases between. The V gene's germline CDR1 is MNHEY and CDR2 SMNVEV (reference sequence). The CDR3 covers 14 residues. CDR3 nucleotide sequence: TGTGCCAGCAGTTTACTGGGATCAGTCAGTGGCTACACCTTC. It translates to CASSLLGSVSGYTF.

This chain joins TRBV6-1 and TRBJ2-2; TRBD2 matches at 7 bases. Germline V gene sequence: CDR1 MNHNS, CDR2 SASEGT. The length of the CDR3 is 15 residues. The V segment lost 2 bases and the J segment 6 bases; nucleotides outside the gene matches: 6. CDR3 amino acids: CASSELGLGAGELFF. CDR3 coding DNA: TGTGCCAGCAGTGAACTTGGACTAGGGGCCGGGGAGCTGTTTTTT.

As concerns this clone: This sample also contains other DNA sequences that code for the same CDR3. V is TRBV7-2 and J is TRBJ2-1, with D maybe TRBD2 (5 bases). The germline CDR1 and CDR2 sequences are SGHTA and FQGNSA. Between the trimmed V and J ends, which lost 3 bases and 4 bases, there was a span of 7 bases. There are 13 residues in the CDR3. CDR3 region: CASSLDSYNEQFF. In DNA form, the CDR3 reads TGTGCCAGCAGCTTGGACTCATACAATGAGCAGTTCTTC. The whole variable domain, remainder taken from reference TRBV7-2 and TRBJ2-1, is GAGVSQSPSNKVTEKGKDVELRCDPISGHTALYWYRQSLGQGLEFLIYFQGNSAPDKSGLPSDRFSAERTGGSVSTLTIQRTQQEDSAVYLCASSLDSYNEQFFGPGTRLTVL.

In its sample, this clone was seen a few times. This chain joins TRBV4-1 and TRBJ1-1; TRBD1 matches 8 bases. V lost 5 bases to trimming and J lost 0 bases; unmatched junction nucleotides: 8. CDR3 length: 16 amino acids. Germline-derived CDR1 and CDR2 are MGHRA and YSYEKL. The CDR3 DNA reads as TGCGCCAGCAGCGCCCGGGACAGGAGATTGAACACTGAAGCTTTCTTT. Translating it yields CASSARDRRLNTEAFF.

This chain connects TRBV3-1 (or the pseudogene TRBV3-2) to TRBJ2-3; D may be TRBD1 (6 bases). CDR1 and CDR2 (germline): LGHDT, YNNKEL (reference sequence). The V end lost 4 bases, the J end lost 4 bases, and 12 bases lay between the germline ends. This CDR3 comprises 14 residues. The CDR3 here is CASSPRGFADTQYF. For the CDR3, the DNA is TGTGCCAGCAGCCCGAGGGGGTTTGCAGATACGCAGTATTTT.

The chain is built from TRBV14 and TRBJ1-1; D is unclear. The V end was cut by 2 bases, the J end by 6 bases, with 22 bases between. This CDR3 spans 17 amino acids. CDR1 is SGHDN and CDR2 is FVKESK in the germline V gene. CDR3 nucleotide sequence: TGTGCCAGCAGCCAACGGAGCCGTTGGGTTTCTTCGGCTGAAGCTTTCTTT. Encoded protein: CASSQRSRWVSSAEAFF.

The chain has TRBV6-5 and TRBJ2-7, with unresolved D. Germline V gene sequence: CDR1 MNHEY, CDR2 SVGAGI. Deletions cut 0 bases from V and 2 bases from J, with 8 bases between. CDR3 size: 14 residues. The CDR3 loop reads CASSYSVTPYEQYF. Here the CDR3 DNA reads TGTGCCAGCAGTTACTCGGTGACGCCCTACGAGCAGTACTTC.

J is TRBJ1-3 and V is TRBV2; tentative D call: TRBD1 (5 bases). Trimming took 4 bases from V and 1 from J, leaving 8 bases between them. Germline V CDR1 and CDR2: SNHLY, FYNNEI. The CDR3 runs to 14 residues. The CDR3 DNA reads as TGTGCCAGCAGTGGAGGGGTATCTGGAAACACCATATATTTT. It codes for CASSGGVSGNTIYF.

The chain links TRBV28 to TRBJ2-7; 16 positions match TRBD2. Germline CDR1 MDHEN, CDR2 SYDVKM. This CDR3 is 19 amino acids long. V shed 4 bases, J shed 0 bases, and the junction held 9 bases outside the gene matches. The CDR3 loop is CASSWSGLAGGLSSYEQYF. DNA of the CDR3: TGTGCCAGCAGTTGGTCGGGACTAGCGGGAGGGTTAAGCTCCTACGAGCAGTACTTC.

This rearrangement joins TRBV7-2 to TRBJ1-6; the D gene is possibly TRBD1 (6 bases). CDR1 SGHTA and CDR2 FQGNSA come from the germline V gene. The CDR3 contains 16 residues. Trimming cost V 5 bases and J 6 bases, with 17 bases left between them. CDR3 coding DNA: TGTGCCAGCAGCGACGACGTGGGGGCCGTTAATTCACCCCTCCACTTT. It is translated as CASSDDVGAVNSPLHF.

The V and J genes are TRBV28 and TRBJ2-7; D possibly corresponds to TRBD2 (6 bases). CDR1 is MDHEN, CDR2 SYDVKM, per germline. This CDR3 has 13 amino acids. The germline V and J ends were trimmed by 5 bases and 5 bases, with 13 bases remaining between them. The CDR3 spells CASSTWAGNEQYF. DNA for the CDR3: TGTGCCAGCAGTACCTGGGCGGGAAACGAGCAGTACTTC.

The chain carries TRBV6-5 and TRBJ2-7; TRBD2 matches 8 bases. CDR1 and CDR2 from the germline V gene are MNHEY and SVGAGI. This CDR3 comprises 16 residues. The V segment lost 4 bases and the J segment 0 bases; nucleotides outside the gene matches: 8. In nucleotides, the CDR3 is TGTGCCAGCAGTTCCGTCCGCGGGGGGCACTCCTACGAGCAGTACTTC. It is translated as CASSSVRGGHSYEQYF.

The chain joins TRBV14 to TRBJ1-2; unclear D gene. CDR1 and CDR2 (germline): SGHDN, FVKESK. CDR3 size: 17 residues. V gave up 1 base and J gave up 6 bases, with 21 bases separating them. CDR3 protein: CASSQVSGRTSANGYTF. CDR3 nucleotides: TGTGCCAGCAGCCAAGTGTCCGGCCGGACCTCCGCGAATGGCTACACCTTC.

The genes are TRBV28 and TRBJ1-2, with D unclear. This CDR3 region has 12 residues. Germline V gene data show CDR1 as MDHEN and CDR2 as SYDVKM. V shed 2 bases and J shed 4 bases, with 5 bases lying between them. The CDR3 spells CASSLGSYGYTF. CDR3 in DNA: TGTGCCAGCAGTTTAGGGAGCTATGGCTACACCTTC.

V and J are TRBV7-2 and TRBJ2-5; tentative D call: TRBD1 (5 bases). Deletions cut 5 bases from V and 3 bases from J, with 19 bases between. The CDR3 has 16 residues. Germline assignment: CDR1 SGHTA and CDR2 FQGNSA. This CDR3 reads CASSPGHRPGKETQYF. The CDR3 coding sequence is TGTGCCAGCAGCCCCGGGCATCGTCCAGGGAAAGAGACCCAGTACTTC.

CDR3 bases: TGTGCCAGCAGTGAAGGGTTTGGGGCAGGGTTGATGTCGGGCAATCAGCCCCAGCATTTT. It is translated as CASSEGFGAGLMSGNQPQHF. The chain has TRBV6-1 and TRBJ1-5; D possibly corresponds to TRBD1 (5 bases). CDR3 length equals 20 residues. V shed 1 base and J shed 2 bases, with 24 bases lying between them. Looked up from germline, CDR1 is MNHNS and CDR2 is SASEGT.

The chain joins TRBV19 to TRBJ2-1; 8 nucleotides align to TRBD2. The CDR3 is 18 amino acids. Germline CDR1 LNHDA, CDR2 SQIVND (reference sequence). V lost 6 bases to trimming and J lost 2 bases; unmatched junction nucleotides: 15. This CDR3 reads CASSPGSGTPTPYNEQFF. The CDR3 DNA reads as TGTGCCAGTAGCCCGGGTAGCGGGACGCCAACCCCCTACAATGAGCAGTTCTTC.

The chain uses TRBV3-1 (or the pseudogene TRBV3-2) and TRBJ2-3; 7 bases align to TRBD2. The germline V gene encodes CDR1 LGHDT and CDR2 YNNKEL (reference sequence). The V and J ends lost 4 bases and 0 bases, in that order; junction bases with no gene match: 4. The CDR3 is 15 residues long. The CDR3 sequence is CASSLASGSTDTQYF. The CDR3 DNA reads TGTGCCAGCAGCCTCGCTAGCGGCAGCACAGATACGCAGTATTTT.

The chain links TRBV30 to TRBJ2-7; D is unresolved. The CDR3 covers 14 residues. V dropped 0 bases and J dropped 2 bases, with 11 bases sitting between them. CDR1 is GTSNPN, CDR2 SVGIG, per germline (reference sequence). The CDR3, as DNA: TGTGCCTGGAGTGTGGGTCTAGATACCTACGAGCAGTACTTC. Translating gives CAWSVGLDTYEQYF.

This chain links TRBV6-6 with TRBJ1-6, with 8 positions matching TRBD1. CDR3 length: 18 residues. Germline CDR1 is MNHNY and CDR2 is SVGAGI (reference sequence). J was trimmed by 0 bases and V by 5 bases; bases with no gene match: 9. CDR3 DNA: TGTGCCAGCAGTCTACGCGGACAGGGAGGCTCCTATAATTCACCCCTCCACTTT. Protein product: CASSLRGQGGSYNSPLHF.

V usage is TRBV4-2 and J usage is TRBJ2-7; no definite D call. There are 12 residues in the CDR3. Germline loops: CDR1 LGHNA, CDR2 YNFKEQ. The V gene lost 4 bases and the J gene lost 5 bases, with 9 bases spanning the gap. The chain's CDR3 is CASSPKPHEQYF. The CDR3 region has the DNA TGTGCCAGCAGCCCAAAACCACACGAGCAGTACTTC.